The 30 T cell receptor beta chains listed next were all sequenced from one sample in a study of tumor and adjacent non-tumor tissue in lung cancer. This sample's RNA came from whole unsorted tissue. The library came from three nested PCR rounds adapted from ARM-PCR protocols. TCRdb re-derived calls from the multiplex PCR reads in MiXCR, one entry per CDR3 protein. The sample records approximately 120,000 distinct CDR3 sequences, 60% to 80% being singletons. Sequenced input: lung tumor tissue. These receptors came from a woman aged 55 to 70 with non-small cell lung cancer.

There are many counts of this clonotype. The chain carries TRBV6-2 or TRBV6-3 and TRBJ2-7, with 13 bases aligning to TRBD2. Germline values: CDR1 MNHEY, CDR2 SVGEGT. V lost 5 bases and J lost 4; bases outside the gene matches: 8. The CDR3 runs 16 residues. CDR3 loop: CASSTRGLAGRYEQYF. DNA for the CDR3: TGTGCCAGCAGTACGAGGGGACTAGCGGGACGTTACGAGCAGTACTTC.

This clonotype is judged medium-sized. The J gene is TRBJ2-1, the V gene TRBV11-3; 7 nucleotides align to TRBD2. The CDR3 loop spans 15 amino acids. The trim removed 8 bases at V and 6 bases at J, leaving 13 bases unmatched. Germline loops: CDR1 SGHNT, CDR2 YENEEA. CDR3 bases: TGTGCCAGCGGCCGGGGCGGGGGTCAAGGCAATGAGCAGTTCTTC. Its translation is CASGRGGGQGNEQFF.

About this clonotype: The junction departs from germline at one end; a sequencing error may be responsible. This rearrangement joins TRBV11-3 to TRBJ2-7; tentative D call: TRBD2 (5 bases). The V gene's germline CDR1 is SGHNT and CDR2 YENEEA. This CDR3 region has 13 residues. The CDR3: CVSGRTPPYEQYF. The CDR3 DNA reads TGTGTCAGCGGACGGACCCCTCCCTACGAGCAGTACTTC.

This clonotype was recorded a few times. A much larger clone lies one base from this, so it may be a read error. The CDR3 is CTSSQDPRRGMNYGYTF. DNA of the CDR3: TGCACCAGCAGCCAAGATCCCCGTAGGGGGATGAACTATGGCTACACCTTC. V is TRBV4-3 and J is TRBJ1-2; D might be TRBD1 (6 bases). Looked up from germline, CDR1 is LGHNA and CDR2 is YSLEER. This CDR3 spans 17 amino acids.

Concerning this clonotype itself: An end of the junction does not agree with germline; a read error may underlie this. Here the CDR3 reads CSARFGEPGGGATIEKPFF. CDR3 coding DNA: TGCAGTGCTAGATTTGGGGAGCCCGGGGGAGGCGCAACTATTGAAAAACCGTTTTTT. The chain uses TRBV20-1 and TRBJ1-4, with D perhaps matching TRBD1 (5 bases). CDR1 and CDR2 (germline): DFQATT, SNEGSKA (reference sequence). This CDR3 region has 19 residues.

This clonotype was seen just once. It may be a read error: a sequence one base away is much more abundant. The genes are TRBV5-4 and TRBJ2-1; tentative D call: TRBD2 (6 bases). With 4 bases removed from V and 5 bases from J, the gap between germline ends came to 13 bases. This CDR3 has 14 amino acids. The V gene's germline CDR1 is SGHNT and CDR2 YYREEE (reference sequence). The chain's CDR3 is CASSRREEDNEQFF. CDR3 in DNA: TGTGCCAGCAGCCGGAGGGAAGAGGACAATGAGCAGTTCTTC.

As regards this clonotype: The junction and the germline gene differ at one end; a read error may be behind it. V usage is TRBV11-2 and J usage is TRBJ1-2; D unresolved. The CDR3 has 15 amino acids. Germline-derived CDR1 and CDR2 are SGHAT and FQNNGV. The CDR3, as DNA: TGTGTCAGCAGCTTAGAGGCCAGAGGGCGGTATGGCTACACCTTC. It encodes CVSSLEARGRYGYTF.

About this clonotype itself: Relative to the germline gene, one junction end is altered; a read error may explain this. V usage is TRBV6-6 and J usage is TRBJ2-7; D may be TRBD2 (6 bases). The CDR3 loop spans 13 amino acids. Looked up from germline, CDR1 is MNHNY and CDR2 is SVGAGI (reference sequence). The CDR3 protein is CASIDKMDYDQYF. The CDR3 DNA reads TGTGCCAGCATTGACAAGATGGACTACGACCAGTACTTC.

Concerning this clonotype itself: Given a much more abundant clone one base away, this may be a read error. The chain carries TRBV29-1 and TRBJ1-2; TRBD1 might be the D (5 bases). The CDR3 has 15 amino acids. V lost 2 bases and J lost 7, with 20 bases in between. CDR1 is SQVTM and CDR2 is ANQGSEA in the germline V gene. CDR3 residues: CSVELGTRGGGGYTF. The CDR3 nucleotides are TGCAGCGTTGAATTAGGTACAAGGGGAGGCGGTGGCTACACCTTC.

This sequence joins TRBV28 and TRBJ2-2, with D perhaps TRBD1 or TRBD2 (7 bases each). Trimming left V 3 bases short and J 16 bases short, with 27 bases between. Germline loops: CDR1 MDHEN, CDR2 SYDVKM. This CDR3 region has 16 residues. CDR3 bases: TGTGCCAGCAGTTTCGCCGGACAGGCGAACACCGGGGGGCAGTTTTTT. This sequence encodes CASSFAGQANTGGQFF.

About this clonotype: A read error may produce the germline difference seen at one junction end. J is TRBJ2-3 and V is TRBV28; no clear D. Germline V gene lookup returns CDR1 MDHEN and CDR2 SYDVKM. The CDR3 length is 15 residues. CDR3 sequence reads: CASIPGNSGLDTQYF. The CDR3 coding sequence is TGTGCCAGCATCCCTGGGAACTCGGGCCTAGATACACAGTATTTT.

As for this clonotype: A much bigger clone sits one base away, suggesting this may be a read error. The chain links TRBV28 to TRBJ1-5, with D uncertain. CDR3 length: 14 residues. Germline values: CDR1 MDHEN, CDR2 SYDVKM. V gave up 7 bases and J gave up 6 bases, with 16 bases separating them. Written as DNA, the CDR3 is TGTGCCAGCATTACGGGAGGTCGGCTTCAGCCCCAGCATTTT. This encodes CASITGGRLQPQHF. Full variable domain (remainder filled in from reference TRBV28 and TRBJ1-5): DVKVTQSSRYLVKRTGEKVFLECVQDMDHENMFWYRQDPGLGLRLIYFSYDVKMKEKGDIPEGYSVSREKKERFSLILESASTNQTSMYLCASITGGRLQPQHFGDGTRLSIL.

A word on this clonotype: With a much larger clone just one base away, this may be a read error. The rearrangement uses TRBV4-3 and TRBJ2-2; D unclear. Germline V lookup: CDR1 LGHNA, CDR2 YSLEER. V lost 1 base to trimming and J lost 4 bases, with 13 bases between them. This CDR3 is 16 amino acids long. CDR3 coding DNA: TGCGCCAGCAGCCAAGGTTGGAACGAAATCACCGGGGAGCTGTTTTTT. It codes for CASSQGWNEITGELFF.

In this sample, this clonotype turned up a few times. CDR3 residues: CASSLLSPYGYTF. The CDR3 bases are TGTGCCAGCAGTTTATTGAGCCCCTATGGCTACACCTTC. The rearrangement joins TRBV28 to TRBJ1-2; D remains ambiguous. Germline V lookup: CDR1 MDHEN, CDR2 SYDVKM. The CDR3 is made up of 13 amino acids. Trimming cost V 1 base and J 4 bases, with 7 bases left between them.

Concerning this clonotype itself: A much larger clone differs by one base, so this may be a read error. The chain has TRBV12-3 or TRBV12-4 and TRBJ2-7; no firm D call. The CDR3 contains 14 residues. The DNA for the CDR3 is TGTGCCAGCACTTTACAACCGAACTCCTACGAGCAGTACTTC. Translated, it gives CASTLQPNSYEQYF.

This clonotype appeared a few times. A single base separates this from a much larger clone, so it may be a read error. This sequence joins TRBV28 and TRBJ2-1, with 9 nucleotides matching TRBD1. This CDR3 has 18 residues. Germline values: CDR1 MDHEN, CDR2 SYDVKM. CDR3 nucleotide sequence: TGTGCCAACAGTTTTGCACAGGGGGCAATCAGGTCCTACAATGAGCAGTTCTTC. Residues: CANSFAQGAIRSYNEQFF.

On this clonotype itself: One junction end disagrees with the germline gene, perhaps due to a read error. The V gene is TRBV11-2, the J gene TRBJ1-1, with D possibly being TRBD1 (5 bases). The germline gives CDR1 SGHAT, CDR2 FQNNGV. The CDR3 is 15 amino acids. The chain's CDR3 is CASIPRGVGDTEAVF. CDR3 sequence (DNA): TGTGCCAGCATCCCCCGGGGGGTTGGTGACACTGAAGCTGTCTTT.

As concerns this clonotype: A read error may produce the germline difference seen at one junction end. The V gene is TRBV12-3 or TRBV12-4, the J gene TRBJ1-5; possibly TRBD1 for D (6 bases). This CDR3 region has 16 residues. CDR3 sequence reads: CASSLQGTGINQPQHF. The CDR3 bases are TGTGCCAGCAGTTTACAGGGGACCGGTATCAATCAGCCCCAGCATTTC.

This clonotype has only one observation. Sequence at one end of the junction differs from germline and may be a read error. The chain is built from TRBV11-2 and TRBJ2-1, with D perhaps matching TRBD2 (6 bases). Germline CDR1 reads SGHAT; CDR2 reads FQNNGV. CDR3 length: 17 amino acids. CDR3 DNA sequence: TGTGCCAGTGGCTTAAGGCCCTCCGGGACTGGCTACAATGTGCAGTTCTTC. Protein sequence: CASGLRPSGTGYNVQFF.

On this clonotype itself: The missing conserved phenylalanine or tryptophan at the end of this CDR3 makes a read error likely. This rearrangement joins TRBV6-1 to TRBJ1-1; weak D call: TRBD1 (5 bases). The CDR3 length is 13 residues. CDR1 is MNHNS and CDR2 is SASEGT in the germline V gene. Trimming took off 9 bases at V and 5 bases at J, with 16 bases between the two ends. CDR3 loop: CASQTERGTEAFC. The CDR3 region has the DNA TGTGCCAGTCAAACCGAGAGGGGAACTGAAGCTTTCTGT.

Sample share makes this clonotype medium-sized. This chain joins TRBV6-5 and TRBJ1-1; D may be TRBD1 (5 bases). V dropped 4 bases and J dropped 5 bases, with 20 bases sitting between them. The germline gives CDR1 MNHEY, CDR2 SVGAGI. CDR3 length: 16 residues. DNA of the CDR3: TGTGCCAGCAGTTTTACTCACGTATCGACAGAGACTGAAGCTTTCTTT. Protein sequence: CASSFTHVSTETEAFF.

This chain connects TRBV10-1 to TRBJ2-2; D remains unclear. The CDR3 is 12 amino acids. Germline V gives CDR1 WNHNN, CDR2 SYGVQD (reference sequence). V was trimmed by 8 bases and J by 6 bases, leaving 10 bases between them. CDR3 residues: CASPGIAGELFF. The CDR3 nucleotides read TGCGCCAGCCCTGGAATTGCCGGGGAGCTGTTTTTT.

Note on this clonotype: At one of its ends the junction is not consistent with the germline gene, which may arise from a read error. The rearrangement uses TRBV30 and TRBJ1-6; D unclear. This CDR3 is built from 11 residues. Germline V gene data show CDR1 as GTSNPN and CDR2 as SVGIG (reference sequence). The CDR3 spells CAWSGNSLLHF. The CDR3 DNA reads TGTGCCTGGAGTGGAAATTCACTCCTCCACTTT.

Worth noting for this clonotype: One end of the junction is discordant with germline, which a read error may explain. This sequence joins TRBV6-5 and TRBJ2-1, with TRBD2 matching over 14 bases. The germline CDR1 and CDR2 sequences are MNHEY and SVGAGI. The CDR3 has 16 amino acids. CDR3 sequence: CASSYSRTSGRSGVVF. The CDR3, as DNA: TGTGCCAGCAGTTACTCGAGGACTAGCGGGAGGTCCGGGGTGGTCTTC.

The chain links TRBV4-3 to TRBJ2-1; D unresolved. Germline loops: CDR1 LGHNA, CDR2 YSLEER. V was pared by 3 bases and J by 7 bases, with 13 bases between. The length of the CDR3 is 14 residues. CDR3 in DNA: TGCGCCAGCAGCCAGGTGGATGCGAAGAATGAGCAGTTCTTC. It specifies CASSQVDAKNEQFF.

Details on this clonotype: A read error may produce the germline difference seen at one junction end. The rearrangement joins TRBV7-9 to TRBJ1-5; 9 bases fit TRBD1. The CDR3 loop spans 13 amino acids. CDR1 is SEHNR and CDR2 is FQNEAQ in the germline V gene (reference sequence). Written as DNA, the CDR3 is TGTGTCAGCAGCCGACAGGGGGATCAGCCCCAGCATTTT. Its translation is CVSSRQGDQPQHF.

Concerning this clonotype: The junction shows a germline mismatch at one end, possibly a read error. The CDR3 DNA reads as TGTGCCCACAGCTTAGAAGCAAGTAATTCACCCTTCCACTTT. Translated, it gives CAHSLEASNSPFHF. The rearrangement uses TRBV11-2 and TRBJ1-6; no definite D call. This CDR3 spans 14 amino acids. CDR1 is SGHAT and CDR2 is FQNNGV in the germline V gene.

The sample holds a few counts of this clonotype. A much bigger clone sits one base away, suggesting this may be a read error. The chain uses TRBV30 and TRBJ1-1; tentatively, D is TRBD1 (6 bases). The CDR3 contains 11 residues. V lost 4 bases to trimming and J lost 8 bases, with 11 bases between them. The germline V gene has CDR1 GTSNPN and CDR2 SVGIG (reference sequence). CDR3 in DNA: TGTGCCTGGACTGTGGGGGGCGAAGCTTTCTTT. Its protein product is CAWTVGGEAFF.

Concerning this clonotype itself: This sequence may be a read error, since a much larger clone differs from it by one base. The V and J genes are TRBV12-3 or TRBV12-4 and TRBJ2-3; D may be TRBD1 (5 bases). V dropped 7 bases and J dropped 3 bases, with 20 bases sitting between them. The CDR3 has 16 residues. The CDR3 reads CASTQQPSRDTDTQYF. In DNA, the CDR3 is TGTGCCAGCACTCAGCAACCAAGCAGGGATACAGATACGCAGTATTTT.

This chain connects TRBV11-3 to TRBJ2-3, with D possibly called TRBD1 or TRBD2 (5 bases each). The CDR3 totals 15 residues. Germline V CDR1 and CDR2: SGHNT, YENEEA. Trimming left V 5 bases short and J 7 bases short, with 19 bases between. This chain's CDR3 is CASSPVGQGRHTQYF. The CDR3 DNA follows: TGTGCCAGCAGCCCTGTCGGGCAGGGACGTCATACGCAGTATTTT.